This T cell receptor (beta chain) was captured by sequencing in a study of cytotoxic CD8 clonotypes in ibrutinib-treated CLL. Study details: After median about 5.5 years, approximately 15 stayed in remission, some twelve progressed; responses roughly 25 partial, 2 complete.

A note on this clone: Antigen specificity is unknown.

Regarding the study as a whole: Rare overall, public clonotypes shrank or held steady under therapy. Patients had baseline clonality above age-matched healthy donors, and this clonality moved with circulating CD8+ T-cell counts.

The data were produced by immunoSEQ multiplex PCR, yet TCRdb's version contains in-frame clones alone and is incomplete. The data show roughly 150,000 clones, with 84% seen just once and under 5.5% held by the top ten. V was shortened by 3 bases and J by 7 bases, with 13 bases between the two germline ends. The germline V gene has CDR1 SEHNR and CDR2 FQNEAQ (reference sequence). This CDR3 is built from 14 residues. This sequence was found in a human donor with chronic lymphocytic leukemia. The source was PBMCs, collected after 24 months of ibrutinib treatment. The rearrangement uses TRBV7-9 and TRBJ2-1; D is undetermined. The CDR3: CASSFPRAQNEQFF. CDR3 sequence (DNA): TGTGCCAGCAGCTTCCCAAGGGCCCAGAATGAGCAGTTCTTC.